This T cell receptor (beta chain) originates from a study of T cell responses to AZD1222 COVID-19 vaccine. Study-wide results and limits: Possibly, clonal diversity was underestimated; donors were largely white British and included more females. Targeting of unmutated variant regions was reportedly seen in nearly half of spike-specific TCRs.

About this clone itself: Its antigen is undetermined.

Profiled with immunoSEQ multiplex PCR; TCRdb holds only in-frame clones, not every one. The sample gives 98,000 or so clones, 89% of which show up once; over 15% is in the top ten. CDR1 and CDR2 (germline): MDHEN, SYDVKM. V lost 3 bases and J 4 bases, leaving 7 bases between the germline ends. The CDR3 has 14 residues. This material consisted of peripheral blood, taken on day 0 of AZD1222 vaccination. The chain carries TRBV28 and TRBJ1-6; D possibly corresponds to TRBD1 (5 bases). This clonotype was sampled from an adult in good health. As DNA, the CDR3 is TGTGCCAGCAGTTTCACAGGTTATAATTCACCCCTCCACTTT. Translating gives CASSFTGYNSPLHF.